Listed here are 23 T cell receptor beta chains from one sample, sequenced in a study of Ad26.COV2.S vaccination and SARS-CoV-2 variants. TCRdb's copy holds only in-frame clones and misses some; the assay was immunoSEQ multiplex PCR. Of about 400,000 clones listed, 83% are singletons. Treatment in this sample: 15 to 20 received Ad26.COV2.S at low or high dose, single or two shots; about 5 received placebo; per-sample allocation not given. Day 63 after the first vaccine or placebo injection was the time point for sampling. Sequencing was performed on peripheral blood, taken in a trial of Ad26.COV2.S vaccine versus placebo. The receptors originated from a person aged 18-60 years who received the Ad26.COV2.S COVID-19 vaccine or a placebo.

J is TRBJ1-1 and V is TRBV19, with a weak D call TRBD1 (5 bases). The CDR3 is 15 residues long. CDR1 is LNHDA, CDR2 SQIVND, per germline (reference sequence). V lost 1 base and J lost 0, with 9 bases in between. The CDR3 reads CASSIGGSMNTEAFF. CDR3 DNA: TGTGCCAGTAGTATAGGGGGGTCCATGAACACTGAAGCTTTCTTT.

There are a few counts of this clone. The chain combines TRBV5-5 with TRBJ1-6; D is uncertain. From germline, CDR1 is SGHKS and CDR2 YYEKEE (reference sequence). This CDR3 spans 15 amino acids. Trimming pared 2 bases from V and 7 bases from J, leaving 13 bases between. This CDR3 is CASSFLQAPNSPLHF. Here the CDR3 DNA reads TGTGCCAGCAGCTTCCTCCAGGCCCCAAATTCACCCCTCCACTTT.

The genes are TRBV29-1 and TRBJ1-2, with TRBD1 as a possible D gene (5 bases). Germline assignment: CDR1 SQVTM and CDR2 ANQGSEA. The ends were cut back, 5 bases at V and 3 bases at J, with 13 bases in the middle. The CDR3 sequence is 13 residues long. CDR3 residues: CSVMWQGYYGYTF. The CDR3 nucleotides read TGCAGCGTTATGTGGCAGGGTTACTATGGCTACACCTTC.

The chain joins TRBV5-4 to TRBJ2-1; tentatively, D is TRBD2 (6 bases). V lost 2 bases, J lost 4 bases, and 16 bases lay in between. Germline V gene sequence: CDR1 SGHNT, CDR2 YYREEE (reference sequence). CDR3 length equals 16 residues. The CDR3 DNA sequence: TGTGCCAGCAGCTTAGTAGGCGGGGCAACTTACAATGAGCAGTTCTTC. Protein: CASSLVGGATYNEQFF. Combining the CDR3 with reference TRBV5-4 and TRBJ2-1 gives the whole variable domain ETGVTQSPTHLIKTRGQQVTLRCSSQSGHNTVSWYQQALGQGPQFIFQYYREEENGRGNFPPRFSGLQFPNYSSELNVNALELDDSALYLCASSLVGGATYNEQFFGPGTRLTVL.

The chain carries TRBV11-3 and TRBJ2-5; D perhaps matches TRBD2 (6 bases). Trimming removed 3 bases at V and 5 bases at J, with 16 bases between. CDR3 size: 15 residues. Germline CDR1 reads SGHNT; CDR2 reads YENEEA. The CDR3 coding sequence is TGTGCCAGCAGCTTCGGCTTTACTGGGAGGGAGACCCAGTACTTC. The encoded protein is CASSFGFTGRETQYF.

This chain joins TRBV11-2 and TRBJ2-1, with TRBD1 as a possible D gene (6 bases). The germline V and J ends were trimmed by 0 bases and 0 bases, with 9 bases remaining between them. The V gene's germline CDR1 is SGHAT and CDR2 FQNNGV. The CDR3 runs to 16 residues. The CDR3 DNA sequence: TGTGCCAGCAGCTTAGAGGGGGCCACCTCCTACAATGAGCAGTTCTTC. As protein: CASSLEGATSYNEQFF. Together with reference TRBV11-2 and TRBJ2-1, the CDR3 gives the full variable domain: EAGVAQSPRYKIIEKRQSVAFWCNPISGHATLYWYQQILGQGPKLLIQFQNNGVVDDSQLPKDRFSAERLKGVDSTLKIQPAKLEDSAVYLCASSLEGATSYNEQFFGPGTRLTVL.

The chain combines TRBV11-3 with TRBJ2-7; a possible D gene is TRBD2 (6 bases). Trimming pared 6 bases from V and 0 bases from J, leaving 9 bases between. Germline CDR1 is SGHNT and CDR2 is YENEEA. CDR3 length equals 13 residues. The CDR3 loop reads CASRDGSSYEQYF. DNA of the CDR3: TGTGCCAGCAGGGACGGGAGCTCCTACGAGCAGTACTTC.

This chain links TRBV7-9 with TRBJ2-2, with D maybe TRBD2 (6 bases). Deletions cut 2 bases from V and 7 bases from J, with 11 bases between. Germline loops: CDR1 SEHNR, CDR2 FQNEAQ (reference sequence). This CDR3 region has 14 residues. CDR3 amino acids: CASSLRGTDGELFF. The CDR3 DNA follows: TGTGCCAGCAGCTTACGGGGGACTGACGGGGAGCTGTTTTTT.

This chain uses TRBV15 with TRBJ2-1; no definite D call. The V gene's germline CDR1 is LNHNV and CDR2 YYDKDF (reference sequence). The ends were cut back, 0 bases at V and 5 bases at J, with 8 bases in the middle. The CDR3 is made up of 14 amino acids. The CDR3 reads CATSRDWQDNEQFF. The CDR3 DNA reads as TGTGCCACCAGCAGAGATTGGCAGGACAATGAGCAGTTCTTC.

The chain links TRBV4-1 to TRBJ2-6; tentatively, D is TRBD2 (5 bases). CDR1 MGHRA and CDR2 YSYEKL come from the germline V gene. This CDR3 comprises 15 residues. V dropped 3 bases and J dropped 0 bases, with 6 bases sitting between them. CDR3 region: CASSQTNSGANVLTF. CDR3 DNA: TGCGCCAGCAGCCAGACTAACTCTGGGGCCAACGTCCTGACTTTC.

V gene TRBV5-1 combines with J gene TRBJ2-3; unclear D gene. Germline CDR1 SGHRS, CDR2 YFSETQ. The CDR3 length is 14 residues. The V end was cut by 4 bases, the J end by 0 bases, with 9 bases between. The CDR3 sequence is CASSRDSSTDTQYF. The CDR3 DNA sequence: TGCGCCAGCAGCCGCGATTCTAGCACAGATACGCAGTATTTT. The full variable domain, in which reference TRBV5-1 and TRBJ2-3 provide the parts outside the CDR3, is KAGVTQTPRYLIKTRGQQVTLSCSPISGHRSVSWYQQTPGQGLQFLFEYFSETQRNKGNFPGRFSGRQFSNSRSEMNVSTLELGDSALYLCASSRDSSTDTQYFGPGTRLTVL.

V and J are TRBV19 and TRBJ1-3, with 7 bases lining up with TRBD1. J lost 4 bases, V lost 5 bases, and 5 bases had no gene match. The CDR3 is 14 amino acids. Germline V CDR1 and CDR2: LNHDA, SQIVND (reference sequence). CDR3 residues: CASSFDRAGNTIYF. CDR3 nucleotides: TGTGCCAGTAGTTTCGACAGGGCAGGAAACACCATATATTTT.

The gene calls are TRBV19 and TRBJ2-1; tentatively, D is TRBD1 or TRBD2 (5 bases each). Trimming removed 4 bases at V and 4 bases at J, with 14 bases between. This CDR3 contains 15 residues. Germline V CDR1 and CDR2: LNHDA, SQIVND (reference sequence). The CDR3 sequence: CASSTPLGEYNEQFF. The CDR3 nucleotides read TGTGCCAGTAGTACCCCTTTGGGGGAGTACAATGAGCAGTTCTTC.

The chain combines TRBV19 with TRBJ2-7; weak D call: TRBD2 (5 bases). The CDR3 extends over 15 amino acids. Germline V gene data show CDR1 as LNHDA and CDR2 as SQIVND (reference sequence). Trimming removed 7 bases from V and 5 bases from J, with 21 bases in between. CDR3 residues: CASKREWGFGNEQYF. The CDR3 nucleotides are TGTGCCAGTAAAAGAGAATGGGGATTCGGGAACGAGCAGTACTTC.

CDR3 residues: CASRRNRRDGGNTIYF. DNA for the CDR3: TGTGCCAGCCGCCGAAACAGGAGGGATGGAGGAAACACCATATATTTT. V gene TRBV7-9 combines with J gene TRBJ1-3; D might be TRBD1 (5 bases). CDR3 length: 16 residues. Germline CDR1 reads SEHNR; CDR2 reads FQNEAQ (reference sequence). The V and J ends lost 8 bases and 4 bases respectively, with 21 bases between them.

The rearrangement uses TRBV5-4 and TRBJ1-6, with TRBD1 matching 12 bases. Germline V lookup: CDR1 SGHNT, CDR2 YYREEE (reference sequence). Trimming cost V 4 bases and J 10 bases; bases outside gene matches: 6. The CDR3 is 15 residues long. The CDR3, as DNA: TGTGCCAGCAGCCCGGGACAGGGGGCGAGGTCACCCCTCCACTTT. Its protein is CASSPGQGARSPLHF. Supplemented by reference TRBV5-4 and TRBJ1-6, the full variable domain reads ETGVTQSPTHLIKTRGQQVTLRCSSQSGHNTVSWYQQALGQGPQFIFQYYREEENGRGNFPPRFSGLQFPNYSSELNVNALELDDSALYLCASSPGQGARSPLHFGNGTRLTVT.

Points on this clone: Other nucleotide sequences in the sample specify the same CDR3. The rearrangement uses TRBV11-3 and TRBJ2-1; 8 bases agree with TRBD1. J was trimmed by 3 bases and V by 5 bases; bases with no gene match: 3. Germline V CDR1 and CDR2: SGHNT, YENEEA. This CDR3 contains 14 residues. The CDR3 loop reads CASSPGTGYNEQFF. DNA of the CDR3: TGTGCCAGCAGCCCCGGGACAGGCTACAATGAGCAGTTCTTC.

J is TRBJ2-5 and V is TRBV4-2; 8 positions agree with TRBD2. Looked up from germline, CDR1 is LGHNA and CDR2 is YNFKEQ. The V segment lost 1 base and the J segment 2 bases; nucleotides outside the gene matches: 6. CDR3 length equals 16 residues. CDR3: CASSQAQRGIQETQYF. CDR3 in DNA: TGTGCCAGCAGCCAAGCCCAGCGGGGGATACAAGAGACCCAGTACTTC.

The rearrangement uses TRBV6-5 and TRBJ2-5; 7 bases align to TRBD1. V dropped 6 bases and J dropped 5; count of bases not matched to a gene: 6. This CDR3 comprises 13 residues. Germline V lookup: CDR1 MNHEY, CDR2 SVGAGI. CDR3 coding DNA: TGTGCCAGCAGAATGACAGGGCGGGAGACCCAGTACTTC. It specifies CASRMTGRETQYF.

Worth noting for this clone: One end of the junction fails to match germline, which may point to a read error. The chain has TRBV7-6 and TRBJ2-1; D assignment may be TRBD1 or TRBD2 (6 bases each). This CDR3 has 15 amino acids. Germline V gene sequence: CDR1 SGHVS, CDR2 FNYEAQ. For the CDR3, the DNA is TGTGCCAGCAGCGTAGCTCGAGGGGGGCCCGATGAGCAGTTCTTC. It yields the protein CASSVARGGPDEQFF.

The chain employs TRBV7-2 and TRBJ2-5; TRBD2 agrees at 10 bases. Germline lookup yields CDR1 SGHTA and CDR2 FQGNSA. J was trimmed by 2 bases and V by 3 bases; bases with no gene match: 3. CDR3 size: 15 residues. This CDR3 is CASSFQRGGQETQYF. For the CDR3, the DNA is TGTGCCAGCAGCTTTCAGCGGGGGGGGCAAGAGACCCAGTACTTC.

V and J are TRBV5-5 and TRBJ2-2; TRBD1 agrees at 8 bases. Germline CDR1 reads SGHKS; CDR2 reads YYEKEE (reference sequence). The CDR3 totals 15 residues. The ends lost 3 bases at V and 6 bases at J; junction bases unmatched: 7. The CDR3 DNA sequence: TGTGCCAGCAGCTCCCAACGGACAGGGTCCGGGGAGCTGTTTTTT. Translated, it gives CASSSQRTGSGELFF. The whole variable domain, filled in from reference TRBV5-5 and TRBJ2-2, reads DAGVTQSPTHLIKTRGQQVTLRCSPISGHKSVSWYQQVLGQGPQFIFQYYEKEERGRGNFPDRFSARQFPNYSSELNVNALLLGDSALYLCASSSQRTGSGELFFGEGSRLTVL.

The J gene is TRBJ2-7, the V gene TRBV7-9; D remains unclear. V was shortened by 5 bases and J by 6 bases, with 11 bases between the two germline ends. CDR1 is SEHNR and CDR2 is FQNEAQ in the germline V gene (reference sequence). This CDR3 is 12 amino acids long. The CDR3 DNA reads TGTGCCAGCAGCCTGCCGGCCCGCGAGCAGTACTTC. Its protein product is CASSLPAREQYF.